This TCR beta chain was recorded in a study of blood T cell repertoires in COVID-19 (dated by TCRdb to 2019 to 2021). Context from the whole study: The collaborator samples originated in the United States, Italy and Spain and spanned the acute and convalescent phases of COVID-19. The material from the prospective study consisted of cDNA or gDNA derived from T cells, B-cell-depleted T cells, or PBMCs. The dataset comprised deeply sampled blood TCRbeta repertoires from subjects exposed to, actively infected with, or recovered from COVID-19. A freely available public database, intended as a resource for researchers studying the immune response to SARS-CoV-2, is where the repertoires were released. The samples were drawn from the first 160 participants of the ongoing ImmuneRACE study and from over a thousand subjects provided by 6 global collaborators. The sample metadata nearly always contained a de-identified subject ID, COVID-19 status, age in years and sex. Where available, HLA class I and class II types were taken from metadata supplied by the sample provider and were not determined by assay-based typing. Study-level results and caveats: Clinical and demographic metadata were provided uncurated, with the amount varying by source and participant.

Concerning this clone itself: What antigen it recognizes has not been identified. No quality values exist for individual bases; no much larger clone is one base distant.

TCRbeta CDR3 regions were amplified from genomic DNA using the immunoSEQ Assay, a bias-controlled multiplex PCR. The original methods were these. Nucleated cell counts per sample were estimated from amplification of reference gene primers within the assay. To quantify the absolute abundance of each unique TCRbeta CDR3 rearrangement, sequence reads were collapsed and filtered. For each sample, productive Simpson clonality was calculated by taking the square root of Simpson's diversity index across productive rearrangements. TCRdb re-hosts the immuneACCESS table, in-frame sequences only. Its copies lack some clones; in the studies checked, an unresolved V gene accounts for under half of them, and the cause for the rest is not known. V, J and clone size are taken as reported in that table, and D and trimming were inferred from the DNA itself. This sample comprises about 400,000 clones, roughly 90% of them detected only once. The ten largest clones add up to 0.97% of the sample.

CDR1 and CDR2 were assigned from the germline V gene as SQVTM and ANQGSEA. A distance of 9 bases separates the germline ends of V and J, which lose 4 bases and 0 bases respectively. Spanning cysteine to phenylalanine, the CDR3 consists of 13 amino acids. Just the 39-base CDR3 DNA is kept, in frame starting at base 1. In the prospective study, participants were about 18 to 90 years old, resided in 24 geographic areas of the United States, and were enrolled through a virtual design. In the prospective study, participants were assigned to cohorts based on the clinical history participants reported in a screening survey and a study questionnaire. Mobile phlebotomists in the prospective study collected whole blood, serum and a nasopharyngeal or oropharyngeal swab from every participant. Prospective study participants could optionally give additional blood draws and questionnaires over an approximately 2-month period. Blood samples from the prospective study were shipped frozen or at room temperature prior to DNA extraction.

The source is a woman aged 25-40 years with acute COVID-19. The sequence joins TRBV29-1 to TRBJ1-1; a weak D assignment points to TRBD1 (5 bases agree). The sample taken for sequencing was PBMCs or T cells enriched from blood (not recorded which). The DNA reads TGCAGCGTTGGAAACAGGATGAACACTGAAGCTTTCTTT. It specifies CSVGNRMNTEAFF.